Included here is one T cell receptor beta chain sequence, with context. The data were obtained in a study of blood T cell repertoires in COVID-19. About the research overall: Spain, Italy and the United States supplied samples that represented acute and convalescent COVID-19.

This CDR3 has 16 amino acids. Germline CDR1 reads MNHEY; CDR2 reads SMNVEV (reference sequence). The trim removed 8 bases at V and 5 bases at J, leaving 17 bases unmatched. Per the original data handling: By means of reference gene primer amplification, nucleated cell counts were estimated. Some clones are missing from TCRdb's copy, which holds only in-frame ones; the method was immunoSEQ multiplex PCR. V and J calls and clone size are given by that table; D and trimming were obtained from the DNA. The sample shows approximately 97,000 clones, roughly 88% of them seen only once. The specimen sequenced was peripheral blood. This receptor was identified in a human donor in a cohort sampled during active COVID-19. The chain employs TRBV27 and TRBJ1-2; TRBD1 agrees at 7 bases. CDR3 protein: CASASGQTFTMYGYTF. The DNA of the CDR3 is TGTGCCAGCGCCTCGGGACAGACTTTTACTATGTATGGCTACACCTTC.